These T cell receptor beta chains were read from a single sample in a study of shared clonotypes between healthy human individuals. Only in-frame clones appear in the TCRdb table, and some are missing; sequencing was by immunoSEQ multiplex PCR. The sample records approximately 2.4 million clones, around 95% being singletons. The sequencing input was naive CD4+ T cells sorted from blood. These receptors originate from a man between 18 and 29 years old in good health. The CDR3 runs from the conserved cysteine through the conserved F or W. Each record gives: V gene, clone size, D gene, J gene, CDR3 DNA, CDR3 protein. D genes are given only for firm matches. The size of a clone is reported for some rows only, either as once, few or many, or as a class for expanded clones.

v_call: TRBV5-4
clone_size: .
d_call: .
j_call: TRBJ1-6
cdr3_nt: TGTGCCAGCAGCTTGAGCGTACAGTACTCGTCCGATAATTCACCCCTCCACTTT
cdr3_aa: CASSLSVQYSSDNSPLHF

v_call: TRBV9
clone_size: .
d_call: .
j_call: TRBJ2-7
cdr3_nt: TGTGCCAGCAGCGTAGCGCAGGCCTCCTACGAGCAGTACTTC
cdr3_aa: CASSVAQASYEQYF

v_call: TRBV28
clone_size: once
d_call: .
j_call: TRBJ2-7
cdr3_nt: TGTGCCAGCAGTTTAAACGGGGTAGGGGAGCAGTACTTC
cdr3_aa: CASSLNGVGEQYF

v_call: TRBV6-5
clone_size: .
d_call: .
j_call: TRBJ2-3
cdr3_nt: TGTGCCAGCAGGTCCCCAGATACGCAGTATTTT
cdr3_aa: CASRSPDTQYF

v_call: TRBV2
clone_size: .
d_call: .
j_call: TRBJ2-1
cdr3_nt: TGTGCCAGCAGTGAAGGACGGAAACTAAACGATGAGCAGTTCTTC
cdr3_aa: CASSEGRKLNDEQFF

v_call: TRBV6-5
clone_size: once
d_call: TRBD1
j_call: TRBJ2-2
cdr3_nt: TGTGCCAGCAGTCCTACAGGGGGCGCGGCCGGGGAGCTGTTTTTT
cdr3_aa: CASSPTGGAAGELFF

v_call: TRBV6-1
clone_size: .
d_call: TRBD2
j_call: TRBJ2-1
cdr3_nt: TGTGCCAGCAGTGAAACTAGCGGCGAGCAGTTCTTC
cdr3_aa: CASSETSGEQFF

v_call: TRBV7-2
clone_size: .
d_call: TRBD1
j_call: TRBJ1-6
cdr3_nt: TGTGCCAGCAGCTTAAAGGAGGGGGCGTTTTCACCCCTCCACTTT
cdr3_aa: CASSLKEGAFSPLHF

v_call: TRBV2
clone_size: once
d_call: .
j_call: TRBJ2-7
cdr3_nt: TGTGCCAGCAGTGAGGCCCGGGTACACTTC
cdr3_aa: CASSEARVHF

v_call: TRBV5-1
clone_size: .
d_call: .
j_call: TRBJ2-5
cdr3_nt: TGCGCCAGCAGCTTGGCTGCCAACCAAGAGACCCAGTACTTC
cdr3_aa: CASSLAANQETQYF

v_call: TRBV30
clone_size: .
d_call: .
j_call: TRBJ1-1
cdr3_nt: TGTGCCTGGAGGCCTCCGGCCTCACCGAAAACTGAAGCTTTCTTT
cdr3_aa: CAWRPPASPKTEAFF

v_call: TRBV5-4
clone_size: once
d_call: TRBD2
j_call: TRBJ2-7
cdr3_nt: TGTGCCAGCAGCTCGGGAGGCAAGAAAAGCTACGAGCAGTACTTC
cdr3_aa: CASSSGGKKSYEQYF

v_call: TRBV5-1
clone_size: .
d_call: TRBD2
j_call: TRBJ2-3
cdr3_nt: TGCGCCAGCAGCCGCTCTACTAGCGGGGGGACCTCAAGCGCAGATACGCAGTATTTT
cdr3_aa: CASSRSTSGGTSSADTQYF

v_call: TRBV19
clone_size: .
d_call: TRBD2
j_call: TRBJ2-2
cdr3_nt: TGTGCCAGTAGTAGTGGCGTAGCGGGAAAGAACACCGGGGAGCTGTTTTTT
cdr3_aa: CASSSGVAGKNTGELFF

v_call: TRBV2
clone_size: .
d_call: .
j_call: TRBJ2-7
cdr3_nt: TGTGCCAGCATCGCGCGACCCAACACCTACGAGCAGTACTTC
cdr3_aa: CASIARPNTYEQYF

v_call: TRBV2
clone_size: .
d_call: .
j_call: TRBJ2-3
cdr3_nt: TGTGCCAGCAGTGAACAGGGGGGCCCGACAGATACGCAGTATTTT
cdr3_aa: CASSEQGGPTDTQYF

v_call: TRBV7-2
clone_size: .
d_call: .
j_call: TRBJ2-1
cdr3_nt: TGTGCCAGCAGCCCCACCCGGGGTAGGCAATTCAATGAGCAGTTCTTC
cdr3_aa: CASSPTRGRQFNEQFF

v_call: TRBV10-1
clone_size: .
d_call: TRBD1
j_call: TRBJ2-2
cdr3_nt: TGCGCCAGCAGCCCCGGGACAGGGGGCTCCGGGGAGCTGTTTTTT
cdr3_aa: CASSPGTGGSGELFF

v_call: TRBV5-6
clone_size: .
d_call: TRBD2
j_call: TRBJ2-2
cdr3_nt: TGTGCCAGCAGCTTGGCATCGGGACCTAGCGGGTACACCGGGGAGCTGTTTTTT
cdr3_aa: CASSLASGPSGYTGELFF

v_call: TRBV25-1
clone_size: .
d_call: .
j_call: TRBJ2-5
cdr3_nt: TGTGCCAGCGGGGACCGTACGAGGGGGGAGACCCAGTACTTC
cdr3_aa: CASGDRTRGETQYF

v_call: TRBV10-3
clone_size: once
d_call: .
j_call: TRBJ1-2
cdr3_nt: TGTGCCATCAGTGCGGAAGGACCTAACTATGGCTACACCTTC
cdr3_aa: CAISAEGPNYGYTF

v_call: TRBV5-5
clone_size: .
d_call: TRBD1
j_call: TRBJ1-6
cdr3_nt: TGTGCCAGCACCCCAAGGTACAGGGGGCTGGATAATTCACCCCTCCACTTT
cdr3_aa: CASTPRYRGLDNSPLHF

v_call: TRBV6-1
clone_size: few
d_call: TRBD2
j_call: TRBJ2-5
cdr3_nt: TGTGCCAGCAGTGACGGACTAGCGGGGGGCCAAGAGACCCAGTACTTC
cdr3_aa: CASSDGLAGGQETQYF

v_call: TRBV19
clone_size: once
d_call: TRBD2
j_call: TRBJ2-5
cdr3_nt: TGTGCCAGTAGTAAACTAGCGGAAGAGACCCAGTACTTC
cdr3_aa: CASSKLAEETQYF

v_call: TRBV10-3
clone_size: once
d_call: .
j_call: TRBJ1-4
cdr3_nt: TGTGCCATCAGTGACGGGAAGGGGGATGAAAAACTGTTTTTT
cdr3_aa: CAISDGKGDEKLFF

v_call: TRBV2
clone_size: .
d_call: .
j_call: TRBJ1-1
cdr3_nt: TGTGCCAGCAGTGAAGGGACAACGAACACTGAAGCTTTCTTT
cdr3_aa: CASSEGTTNTEAFF

v_call: TRBV2
clone_size: .
d_call: .
j_call: TRBJ2-5
cdr3_nt: TGTGCCAGCAAACAAGAGACCCAGTACTTC
cdr3_aa: CASKQETQYF

v_call: TRBV30
clone_size: .
d_call: .
j_call: TRBJ1-4
cdr3_nt: TGTGCCGGCTACGATGGAGGGAGTAATCATGAAAAACTGTTTTTT
cdr3_aa: CAGYDGGSNHEKLFF

v_call: TRBV5-4
clone_size: .
d_call: .
j_call: TRBJ2-2
cdr3_nt: TGTGCCAGCAGCTTGGCCGAGTCGGGCACCGGGGAGCTGTTTTTT
cdr3_aa: CASSLAESGTGELFF

v_call: TRBV18
clone_size: .
d_call: .
j_call: TRBJ2-3
cdr3_nt: TGTGCCAGCTCACCACCTATAAGTTCAGATACGCAGTATTTT
cdr3_aa: CASSPPISSDTQYF

v_call: TRBV6-1
clone_size: .
d_call: .
j_call: TRBJ2-5
cdr3_nt: TGTGCCAGCATGTCGCGGAACAGGGAAGAGACCCAGTACTTC
cdr3_aa: CASMSRNREETQYF

v_call: TRBV7-8
clone_size: .
d_call: .
j_call: TRBJ1-3
cdr3_nt: TGTGCCAGCAGCCCTCGCACTGCCGCGGGAGGAAACACCATATATTTT
cdr3_aa: CASSPRTAAGGNTIYF